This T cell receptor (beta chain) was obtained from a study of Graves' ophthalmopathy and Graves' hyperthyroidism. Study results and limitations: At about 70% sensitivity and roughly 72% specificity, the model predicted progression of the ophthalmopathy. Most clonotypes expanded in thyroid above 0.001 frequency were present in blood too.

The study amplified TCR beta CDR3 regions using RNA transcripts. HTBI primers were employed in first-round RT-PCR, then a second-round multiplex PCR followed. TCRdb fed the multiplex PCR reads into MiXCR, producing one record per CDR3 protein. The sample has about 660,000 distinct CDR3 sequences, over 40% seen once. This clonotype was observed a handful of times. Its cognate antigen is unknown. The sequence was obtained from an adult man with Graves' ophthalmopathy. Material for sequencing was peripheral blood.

CDR3 region: CASSDRGNNYGYTF. In DNA form, the CDR3 reads TGTGCCAGCAGCGACAGGGGGAATAACTATGGCTACACCTTC. V is TRBV7-2 and J is TRBJ1-2, with 9 bases lining up with TRBD1. With 5 bases clipped from V and 1 base from J, the junction kept 2 bases outside the gene matches. This CDR3 has 14 amino acids. The germline V gene encodes CDR1 SGHTA and CDR2 FQGNSA.